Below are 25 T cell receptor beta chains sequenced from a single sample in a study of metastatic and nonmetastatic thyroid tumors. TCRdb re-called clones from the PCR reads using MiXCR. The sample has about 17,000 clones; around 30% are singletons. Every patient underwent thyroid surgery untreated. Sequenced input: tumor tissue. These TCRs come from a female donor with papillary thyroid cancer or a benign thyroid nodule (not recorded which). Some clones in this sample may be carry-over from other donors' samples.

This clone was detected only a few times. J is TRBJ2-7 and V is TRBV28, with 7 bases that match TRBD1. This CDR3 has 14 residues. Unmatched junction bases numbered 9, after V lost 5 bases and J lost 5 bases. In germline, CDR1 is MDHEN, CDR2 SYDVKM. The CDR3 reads CASSPRTGWDEQYF. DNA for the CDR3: TGTGCCAGCAGTCCGAGGACAGGTTGGGACGAGCAGTACTTC.

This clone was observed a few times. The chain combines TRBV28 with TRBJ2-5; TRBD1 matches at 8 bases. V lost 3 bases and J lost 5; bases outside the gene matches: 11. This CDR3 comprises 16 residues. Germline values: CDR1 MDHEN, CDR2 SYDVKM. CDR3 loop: CASSFQGAGPRETQYF. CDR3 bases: TGTGCCAGCAGTTTTCAGGGGGCCGGCCCGCGGGAGACCCAGTACTTC. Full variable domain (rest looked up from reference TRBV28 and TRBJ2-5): DVKVTQSSRYLVKRTGEKVFLECVQDMDHENMFWYRQDPGLGLRLIYFSYDVKMKEKGDIPEGYSVSREKKERFSLILESASTNQTSMYLCASSFQGAGPRETQYFGPGTRLLVL.

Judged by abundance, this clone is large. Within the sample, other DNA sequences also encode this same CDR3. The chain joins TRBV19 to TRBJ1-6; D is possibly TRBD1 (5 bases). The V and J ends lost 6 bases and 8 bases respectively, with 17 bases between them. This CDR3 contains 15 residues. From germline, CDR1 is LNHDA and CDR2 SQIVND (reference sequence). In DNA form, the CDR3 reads TGTGCCAGTAGGATCGTTGGGGGAAGAGATTCACCCCTCCACTTT. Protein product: CASRIVGGRDSPLHF.

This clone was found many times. The CDR3 spells CASSVGLASYNEQFF. The CDR3 nucleotides read TGTGCCAGCAGCGTAGGGCTGGCTAGCTACAATGAGCAGTTCTTC. This chain connects TRBV9 to TRBJ2-1, with D unresolved. There are 15 residues in the CDR3. Germline lookup yields CDR1 SGDLS and CDR2 YYNGEE. V lost 0 bases and J lost 3, with 10 bases in between.

The CDR3 here is CASRSDGAGSATQYF. The CDR3 DNA reads TGTGCCAGCAGGTCCGACGGGGCAGGGTCAGCTACGCAGTATTTT. The chain uses TRBV2 and TRBJ2-3; the D call may be TRBD1 or TRBD2 (5 bases each). Germline values: CDR1 SNHLY, CDR2 FYNNEI. Trimming pared 6 bases from V and 8 bases from J, leaving 21 bases between. The CDR3 loop spans 15 amino acids.

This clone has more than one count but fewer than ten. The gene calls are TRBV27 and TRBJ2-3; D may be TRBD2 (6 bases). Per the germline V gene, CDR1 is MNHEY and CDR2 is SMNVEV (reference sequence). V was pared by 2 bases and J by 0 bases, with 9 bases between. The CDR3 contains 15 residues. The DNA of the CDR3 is TGTGCCAGCAGTTTAGGCGGGGCAAGCACAGATACGCAGTATTTT. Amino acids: CASSLGGASTDTQYF.

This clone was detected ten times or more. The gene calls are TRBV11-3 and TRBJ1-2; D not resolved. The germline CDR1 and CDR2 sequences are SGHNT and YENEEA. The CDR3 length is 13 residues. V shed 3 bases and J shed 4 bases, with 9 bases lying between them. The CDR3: CASSFWRAYGYTF. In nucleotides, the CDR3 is TGTGCCAGCAGCTTCTGGAGGGCCTATGGCTACACCTTC.

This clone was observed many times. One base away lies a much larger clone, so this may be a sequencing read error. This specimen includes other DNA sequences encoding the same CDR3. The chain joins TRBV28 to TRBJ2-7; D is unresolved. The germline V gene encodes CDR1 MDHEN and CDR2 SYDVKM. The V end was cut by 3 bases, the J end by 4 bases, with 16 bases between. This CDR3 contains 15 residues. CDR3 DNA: TGTGCCAGCAGTTTCACGGGCCAAACCTCTTACGAGCAGTACTTC. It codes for CASSFTGQTSYEQYF.

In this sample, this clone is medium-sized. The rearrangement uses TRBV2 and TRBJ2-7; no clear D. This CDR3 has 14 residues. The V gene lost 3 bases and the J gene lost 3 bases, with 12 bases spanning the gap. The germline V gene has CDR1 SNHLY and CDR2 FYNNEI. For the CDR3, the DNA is TGTGCCAGCAGTGAGTCGACTTCCCTCTACGAGCAGTACTTC. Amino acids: CASSESTSLYEQYF.

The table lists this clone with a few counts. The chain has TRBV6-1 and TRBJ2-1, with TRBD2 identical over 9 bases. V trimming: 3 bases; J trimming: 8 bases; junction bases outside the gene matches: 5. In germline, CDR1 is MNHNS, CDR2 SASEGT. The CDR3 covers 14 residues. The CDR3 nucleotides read TGTGCCAGCAGTGATAGCGGGAGAATAGATGAGCAGTTCTTC. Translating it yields CASSDSGRIDEQFF.

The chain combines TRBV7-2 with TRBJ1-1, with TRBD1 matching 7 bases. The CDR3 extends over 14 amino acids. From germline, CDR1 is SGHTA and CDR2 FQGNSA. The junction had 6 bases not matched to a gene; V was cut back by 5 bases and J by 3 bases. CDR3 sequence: CASSRQGGDTEAFF. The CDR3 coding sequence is TGTGCCAGCAGCAGACAGGGAGGAGACACTGAAGCTTTCTTT.

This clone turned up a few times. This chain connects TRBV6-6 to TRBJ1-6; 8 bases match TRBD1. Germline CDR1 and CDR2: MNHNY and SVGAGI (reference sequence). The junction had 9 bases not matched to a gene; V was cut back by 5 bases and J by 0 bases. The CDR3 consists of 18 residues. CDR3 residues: CASSLKTGGASYNSPLHF. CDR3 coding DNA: TGTGCCAGCAGTCTAAAAACAGGGGGTGCCTCCTATAATTCACCCCTCCACTTT.

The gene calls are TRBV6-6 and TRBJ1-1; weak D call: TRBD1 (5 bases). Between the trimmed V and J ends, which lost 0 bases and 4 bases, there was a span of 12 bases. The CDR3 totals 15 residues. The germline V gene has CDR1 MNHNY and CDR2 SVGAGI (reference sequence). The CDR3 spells CASSYSKYGGTEAFF. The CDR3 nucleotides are TGTGCCAGCAGTTACTCTAAATACGGGGGCACTGAAGCTTTCTTT.

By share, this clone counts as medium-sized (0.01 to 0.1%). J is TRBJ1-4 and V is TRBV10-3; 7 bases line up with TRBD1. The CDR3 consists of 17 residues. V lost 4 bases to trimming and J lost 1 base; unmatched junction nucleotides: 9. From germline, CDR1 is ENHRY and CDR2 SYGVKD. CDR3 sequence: CAISGTQTGLTNEKLFF. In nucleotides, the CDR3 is TGTGCCATCAGTGGGACTCAGACAGGGCTAACTAATGAAAAACTGTTTTTT.

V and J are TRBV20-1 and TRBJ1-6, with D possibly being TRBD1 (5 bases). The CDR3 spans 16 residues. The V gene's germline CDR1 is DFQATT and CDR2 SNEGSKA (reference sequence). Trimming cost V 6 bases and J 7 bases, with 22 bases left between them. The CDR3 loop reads CSALGPGGKGNSPLHF. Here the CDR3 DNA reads TGCAGTGCCCTAGGCCCCGGGGGAAAGGGGAATTCACCCCTCCACTTT.

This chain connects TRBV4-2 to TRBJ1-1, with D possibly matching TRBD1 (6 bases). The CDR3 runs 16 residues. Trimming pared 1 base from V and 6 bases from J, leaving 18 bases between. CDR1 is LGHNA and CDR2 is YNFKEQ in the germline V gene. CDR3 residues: CASSQGTGLSVAEAFF. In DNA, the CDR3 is TGTGCCAGCAGCCAAGGAACAGGGTTGAGCGTGGCTGAAGCTTTCTTT.

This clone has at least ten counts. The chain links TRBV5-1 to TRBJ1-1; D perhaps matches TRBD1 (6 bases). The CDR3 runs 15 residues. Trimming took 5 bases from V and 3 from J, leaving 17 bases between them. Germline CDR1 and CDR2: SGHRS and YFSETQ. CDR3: CASSLNGQTDTEAFF. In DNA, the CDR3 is TGCGCCAGCAGTCTTAACGGACAGACGGACACTGAAGCTTTCTTT.

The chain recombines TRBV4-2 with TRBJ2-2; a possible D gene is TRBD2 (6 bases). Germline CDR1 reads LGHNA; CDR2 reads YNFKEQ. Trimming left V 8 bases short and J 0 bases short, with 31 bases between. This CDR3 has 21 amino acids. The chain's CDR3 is CASQPGDAGMTAIANTGELFF. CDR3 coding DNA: TGTGCCAGCCAGCCAGGTGATGCGGGGATGACTGCGATCGCGAACACCGGGGAGCTGTTTTTT.

In DNA, the CDR3 is TGTGCCAGCAGTGATTGGGACAGGGCGCTCTCTGGGGCCAACGTCCTGACTTTC. It yields the protein CASSDWDRALSGANVLTF. This rearrangement joins TRBV6-1 to TRBJ2-6; 9 bases are a match to TRBD1. V gave up 3 bases and J gave up 0 bases; unmatched junction bases: 6. Germline lookup yields CDR1 MNHNS and CDR2 SASEGT. The CDR3 runs 18 residues.

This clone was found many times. The DNA for the CDR3 is TGTGCCAGCAGCACCTCCGCGGGGACTGAAGCTTTCTTT. Amino acid sequence: CASSTSAGTEAFF. The gene calls are TRBV9 and TRBJ1-1, with D unresolved. Germline CDR1 SGDLS, CDR2 YYNGEE. V was shortened by 4 bases and J by 5 bases, with 12 bases between the two germline ends. The CDR3 has 13 amino acids.

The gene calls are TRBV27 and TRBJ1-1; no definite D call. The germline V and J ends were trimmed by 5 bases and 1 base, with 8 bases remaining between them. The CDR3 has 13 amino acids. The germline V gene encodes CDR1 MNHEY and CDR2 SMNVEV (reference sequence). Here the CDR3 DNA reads TGTGCCAGCAGTCTTTTCAGGAACACTGAAGCTTTCTTT. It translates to CASSLFRNTEAFF.

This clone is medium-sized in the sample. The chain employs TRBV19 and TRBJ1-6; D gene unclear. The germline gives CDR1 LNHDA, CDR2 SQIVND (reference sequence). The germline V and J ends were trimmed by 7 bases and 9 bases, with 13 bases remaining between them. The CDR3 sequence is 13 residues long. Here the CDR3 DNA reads TGTGCCAGTACCCCAGACACCCTTTCACCCCTCCACTTT. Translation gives CASTPDTLSPLHF.

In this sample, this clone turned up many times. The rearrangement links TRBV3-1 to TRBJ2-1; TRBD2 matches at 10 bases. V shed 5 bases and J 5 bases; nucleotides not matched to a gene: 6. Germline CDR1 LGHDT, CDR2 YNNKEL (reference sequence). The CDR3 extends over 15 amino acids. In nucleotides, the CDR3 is TGTGCCAGCAGCTCTCTAGCGGGAGAAGACAATGAGCAGTTCTTC. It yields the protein CASSSLAGEDNEQFF.

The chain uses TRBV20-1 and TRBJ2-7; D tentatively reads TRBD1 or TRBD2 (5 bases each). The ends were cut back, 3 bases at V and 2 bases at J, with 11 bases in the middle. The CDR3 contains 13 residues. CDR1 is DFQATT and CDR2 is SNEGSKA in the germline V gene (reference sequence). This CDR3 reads CSARAGAAYEQYF. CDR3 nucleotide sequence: TGCAGTGCTAGGGCCGGGGCCGCCTACGAGCAGTACTTC.

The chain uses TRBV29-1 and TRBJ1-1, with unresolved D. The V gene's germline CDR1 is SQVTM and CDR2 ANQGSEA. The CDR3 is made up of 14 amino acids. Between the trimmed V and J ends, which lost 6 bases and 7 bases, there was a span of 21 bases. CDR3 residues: CSVNKRQPALEAFF. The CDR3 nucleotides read TGCAGCGTCAATAAAAGACAACCCGCCCTTGAAGCTTTCTTT.